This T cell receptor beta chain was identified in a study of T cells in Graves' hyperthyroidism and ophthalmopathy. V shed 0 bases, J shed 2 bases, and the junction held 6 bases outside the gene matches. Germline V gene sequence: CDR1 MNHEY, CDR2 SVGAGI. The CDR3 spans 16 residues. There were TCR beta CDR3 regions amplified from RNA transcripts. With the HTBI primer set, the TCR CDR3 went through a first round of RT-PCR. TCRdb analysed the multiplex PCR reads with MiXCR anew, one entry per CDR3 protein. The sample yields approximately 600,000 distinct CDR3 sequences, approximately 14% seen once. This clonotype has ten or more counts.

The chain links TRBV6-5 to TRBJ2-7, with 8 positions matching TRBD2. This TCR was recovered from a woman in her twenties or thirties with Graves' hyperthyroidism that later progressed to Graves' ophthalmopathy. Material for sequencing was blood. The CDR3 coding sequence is TGTGCCAGCAGTTACTCGATCACGGGAGGGCCCTACGAGCAGTACTTC. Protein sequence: CASSYSITGGPYEQYF.